This T cell receptor (beta chain) was sequenced during a study of T cells in Graves' hyperthyroidism and ophthalmopathy. This CDR3 is built from 15 residues. Trimming took 8 bases from V and 7 from J, leaving 26 bases between them. CDR1 SQVTM and CDR2 ANQGSEA come from the germline V gene. Fresh peripheral blood, roughly 9.3 ml, was the source of the PBMCs. Amplified TCR beta CDR3 regions came from RNA transcripts. With the HTBI primer set, the TCR CDR3 went through a first round of RT-PCR. TCRdb reprocessed the multiplex PCR reads with MiXCR, giving one entry per CDR3 protein. Of some 400,000 distinct CDR3 sequences listed, over 15% were seen once; the top ten hold about 3.5%. This clonotype was seen many times.

The chain recombines TRBV29-1 with TRBJ2-5; D is unclear. The specimen sequenced was blood. The receptor was isolated from a woman aged 18-35 years with Graves' hyperthyroidism. CDR3 nucleotides: TGCAGCACTGACGACTTTTCCTTTGGTTTTCGGACCCAGTACTTC. It encodes CSTDDFSFGFRTQYF.